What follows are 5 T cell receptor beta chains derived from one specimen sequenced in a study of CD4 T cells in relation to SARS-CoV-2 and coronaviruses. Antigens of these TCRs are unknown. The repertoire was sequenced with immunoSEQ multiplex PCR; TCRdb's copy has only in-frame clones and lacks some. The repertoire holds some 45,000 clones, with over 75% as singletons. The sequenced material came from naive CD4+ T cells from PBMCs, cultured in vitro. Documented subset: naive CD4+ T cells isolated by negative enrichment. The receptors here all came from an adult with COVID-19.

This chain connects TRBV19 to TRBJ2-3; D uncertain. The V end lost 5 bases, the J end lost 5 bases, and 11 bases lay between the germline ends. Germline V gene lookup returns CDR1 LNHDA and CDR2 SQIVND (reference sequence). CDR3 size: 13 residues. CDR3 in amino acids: CASSPGRRDTQYF. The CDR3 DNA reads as TGTGCCAGTAGTCCGGGCCGAAGAGATACGCAGTATTTT. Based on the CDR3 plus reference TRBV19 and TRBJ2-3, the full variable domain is DGGITQSPKYLFRKEGQNVTLSCEQNLNHDAMYWYRQDPGQGLRLIYYSQIVNDFQKGDIAEGYSVSREKKESFPLTVTSAQKNPTAFYLCASSPGRRDTQYFGPGTRLTVL.

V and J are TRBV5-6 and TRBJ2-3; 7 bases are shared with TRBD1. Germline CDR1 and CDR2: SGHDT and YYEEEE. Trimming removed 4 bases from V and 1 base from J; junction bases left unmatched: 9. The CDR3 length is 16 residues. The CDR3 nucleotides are TGTGCCAGCAGCCGGGACAGTTTCCTGGGCACAGATACGCAGTATTTT. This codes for CASSRDSFLGTDTQYF. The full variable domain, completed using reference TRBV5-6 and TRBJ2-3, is DAGVTQSPTHLIKTRGQQVTLRCSPKSGHDTVSWYQQALGQGPQFIFQYYEEEERQRGNFPDRFSGHQFPNYSSELNVNALLLGDSALYLCASSRDSFLGTDTQYFGPGTRLTVL.

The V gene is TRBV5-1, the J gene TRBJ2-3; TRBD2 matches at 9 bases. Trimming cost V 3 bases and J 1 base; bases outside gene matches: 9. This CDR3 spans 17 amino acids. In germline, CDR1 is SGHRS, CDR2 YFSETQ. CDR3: CASSWATGLARTDTQYF. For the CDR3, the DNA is TGCGCCAGCAGCTGGGCTACGGGACTAGCTCGCACAGATACGCAGTATTTT.

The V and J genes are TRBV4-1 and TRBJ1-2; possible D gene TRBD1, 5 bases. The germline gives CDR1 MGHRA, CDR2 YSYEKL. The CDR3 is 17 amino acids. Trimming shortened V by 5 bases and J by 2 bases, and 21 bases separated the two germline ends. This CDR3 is CASSSGGTRRRNYGYTF. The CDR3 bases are TGCGCCAGCAGCTCCGGAGGGACCCGGAGGAGGAACTATGGCTACACCTTC.

The chain's CDR3 is CASSYSRRGWHSPLHF. The DNA for the CDR3 is TGTGCCAGCAGTTACTCCAGGAGGGGGTGGCATTCACCCCTCCACTTT. This chain joins TRBV6-5 and TRBJ1-6; weak D call: TRBD1 (6 bases). The CDR3 spans 16 residues. The V and J ends lost 0 bases and 8 bases respectively, with 14 bases between them. Germline assignment: CDR1 MNHEY and CDR2 SVGAGI.